The next 17 T cell receptor beta chains were all read from a single sample in a study of blood T cell repertoires in COVID-19. Clones were sequenced by immunoSEQ multiplex PCR, and TCRdb holds only the in-frame ones, with some missing. The repertoire consists of about 150,000 clones, with under 95% occurring once and the leading ten covering 0.55%. The sample was peripheral blood. These receptors originate from a man aged 45-65 years with acute or convalescent COVID-19.

The chain has TRBV6-2 or TRBV6-3 and TRBJ2-1; D gene unclear. V was pared by 4 bases and J by 10 bases, with 11 bases between. CDR1 and CDR2 from the germline V gene are MNHEY and SVGEGT. The CDR3 runs to 12 residues. The DNA of the CDR3 is TGTGCCAGCAGTTCGGAGTCCGTGGAGCAGTTCTTC. As protein: CASSSESVEQFF.

CDR3 sequence (DNA): TGTGCCAGCAGCCGACTTACCGGGGAGCTGTTTTTT. Its protein product is CASSRLTGELFF. The chain has TRBV7-9 and TRBJ2-2; D is uncertain. The CDR3 contains 12 residues. Germline CDR1 is SEHNR and CDR2 is FQNEAQ (reference sequence). Deletions cut 5 bases from V and 5 bases from J, with 6 bases between.

The chain couples TRBV4-3 to TRBJ1-1; 9 nucleotides align to TRBD1. The length of the CDR3 is 15 residues. Per germline, CDR1 LGHNA and CDR2 YSLEER. V lost 3 bases, J lost 4 bases, and 6 bases stayed unmatched. CDR3 amino acids: CASSHLQGAGTEAFF. CDR3 nucleotide sequence: TGCGCCAGCAGCCACTTACAGGGGGCAGGCACTGAAGCTTTCTTT.

This sequence joins TRBV9 and TRBJ1-2; 10 nucleotides line up with TRBD1. This CDR3 contains 16 residues. V trimming: 0 bases; J trimming: 6 bases; junction bases outside the gene matches: 8. Germline-derived CDR1 and CDR2 are SGDLS and YYNGEE. The CDR3 sequence is CASSVETGGPQNGYTF. The CDR3 bases are TGTGCCAGCAGCGTAGAGACAGGGGGCCCTCAGAATGGCTACACCTTC.

The rearrangement uses TRBV19 and TRBJ2-7, with unresolved D. The germline gives CDR1 LNHDA, CDR2 SQIVND (reference sequence). CDR3 size: 17 residues. Trimming pared 2 bases from V and 2 bases from J, leaving 19 bases between. The CDR3 bases are TGTGCCAGTAGTATATCGCCCTCCACGCTAGACCCCTACGAGCAGTACTTC. As protein: CASSISPSTLDPYEQYF.

The rearrangement links TRBV2 to TRBJ2-3; TRBD2 is a possible D gene (5 bases). The CDR3 consists of 15 residues. V dropped 1 base and J dropped 2 bases, with 10 bases sitting between them. Germline lookup yields CDR1 SNHLY and CDR2 FYNNEI. This chain's CDR3 is CASSEGGPLTDTQYF. The CDR3 coding sequence is TGTGCCAGCAGTGAAGGAGGGCCCCTCACAGATACGCAGTATTTT.

The CDR3: CASSPDRAVNIQYF. The CDR3 DNA sequence: TGTGCCAGCAGCCCGGACAGGGCGGTAAACATTCAGTACTTC. The genes are TRBV7-9 and TRBJ2-4; 8 nucleotides line up with TRBD1. The CDR3 consists of 14 residues. Germline V gene sequence: CDR1 SEHNR, CDR2 FQNEAQ (reference sequence). V was pared by 5 bases and J by 6 bases, with 6 bases of the junction left unmatched.

The chain has TRBV19 and TRBJ2-7; 8 bases agree with TRBD2. The germline gives CDR1 LNHDA, CDR2 SQIVND (reference sequence). V shed 3 bases, J shed 3 bases, and the junction held 1 base outside the gene matches. The CDR3 totals 13 residues. As DNA, the CDR3 is TGTGCCAGTAGTATCGGGACTAGCTACGAGCAGTACTTC. Its protein product is CASSIGTSYEQYF.

In its sample, this clone was seen a few times. The chain combines TRBV29-1 with TRBJ2-1, with TRBD2 matching over 7 bases. Germline CDR1 is SQVTM and CDR2 is ANQGSEA. CDR3 length: 14 residues. V dropped 5 bases and J dropped 5; count of bases not matched to a gene: 9. CDR3: CSVRWLAENNEQFF. The CDR3 region has the DNA TGCAGCGTTCGTTGGCTAGCGGAGAACAATGAGCAGTTCTTC.

The V gene is TRBV7-9, the J gene TRBJ1-4, with 8 bases fitting TRBD1. The CDR3 loop spans 17 amino acids. Germline assignment: CDR1 SEHNR and CDR2 FQNEAQ (reference sequence). The J segment lost 5 bases and the V segment lost 0 bases, leaving 8 bases of the junction unmatched. In DNA form, the CDR3 reads TGTGCCAGCAGCTTAGCGGGACAGGTGATCCTCAATGAAAAACTGTTTTTT. Its translation is CASSLAGQVILNEKLFF.

The rearrangement uses TRBV28 and TRBJ1-5, with 8 positions matching TRBD1. CDR1 and CDR2 from the germline V gene are MDHEN and SYDVKM. The CDR3 is 15 amino acids. J was trimmed by 6 bases and V by 6 bases; bases with no gene match: 10. The CDR3 loop reads CASSGSGGNGQPQHF. In DNA form, the CDR3 reads TGTGCCAGCAGCGGGTCAGGGGGCAACGGTCAGCCCCAGCATTTT.

This clone was detected only once. The chain recombines TRBV21-1 with TRBJ1-2; TRBD1, the table's D call, lacks a check against the DNA. TRBV21-1 is labeled a pseudogene. The CDR3 length is 14 residues. The DNA of the CDR3 is TGTGCCAGCAGCAAAGAAGCAGGGTCCTATGGCTACACCTTC. It codes for CASSKEAGSYGYTF.

The J gene is TRBJ1-1, the V gene TRBV19; D is undetermined. The V end was cut by 4 bases, the J end by 4 bases, with 13 bases between. The V gene's germline CDR1 is LNHDA and CDR2 SQIVND (reference sequence). The length of the CDR3 is 14 residues. DNA of the CDR3: TGTGCCAGTAGTAAAGGAGGGTTGGGCACTGAAGCTTTCTTT. It codes for CASSKGGLGTEAFF.

Written as DNA, the CDR3 is TGTGCCAGCAGTTACCTCGGGGATGGCACAGATACGCAGTATTTT. It specifies CASSYLGDGTDTQYF. The chain links TRBV6-5 to TRBJ2-3, with D perhaps TRBD2 (5 bases). V was pared by 2 bases and J by 1 base, with 10 bases between. The CDR3 extends over 15 amino acids. Germline CDR1 is MNHEY and CDR2 is SVGAGI.

The J gene is TRBJ2-2, the V gene TRBV7-2; 7 bases agree with TRBD2. Germline trimming cut 2 bases from V and 4 bases from J; bases unmatched to any gene: 7. The CDR3 contains 16 residues. Germline V gives CDR1 SGHTA, CDR2 FQGNSA. Written as DNA, the CDR3 is TGTGCCAGCAGCTTAATTGCGGGGGTTATCACCGGGGAGCTGTTTTTT. It yields the protein CASSLIAGVITGELFF.

This chain links TRBV5-1 with TRBJ1-1; D may be TRBD1 (5 bases). The CDR3 covers 14 residues. Per germline, CDR1 SGHRS and CDR2 YFSETQ. The V gene lost 1 base and the J gene lost 4 bases, with 11 bases spanning the gap. The CDR3 loop is CASSLTGEATEAFF. The CDR3 DNA sequence: TGCGCCAGCAGCTTGACGGGGGAGGCCACTGAAGCTTTCTTT.

This sequence joins TRBV27 and TRBJ2-3, with D possibly matching TRBD2 (6 bases). The V gene lost 3 bases and the J gene lost 5 bases, with 15 bases spanning the gap. CDR3 length equals 15 residues. Germline assignment: CDR1 MNHEY and CDR2 SMNVEV (reference sequence). As DNA, the CDR3 is TGTGCCAGCAGTTTCCGGGGGTTTGTTCAAGATACGCAGTATTTT. Protein product: CASSFRGFVQDTQYF.